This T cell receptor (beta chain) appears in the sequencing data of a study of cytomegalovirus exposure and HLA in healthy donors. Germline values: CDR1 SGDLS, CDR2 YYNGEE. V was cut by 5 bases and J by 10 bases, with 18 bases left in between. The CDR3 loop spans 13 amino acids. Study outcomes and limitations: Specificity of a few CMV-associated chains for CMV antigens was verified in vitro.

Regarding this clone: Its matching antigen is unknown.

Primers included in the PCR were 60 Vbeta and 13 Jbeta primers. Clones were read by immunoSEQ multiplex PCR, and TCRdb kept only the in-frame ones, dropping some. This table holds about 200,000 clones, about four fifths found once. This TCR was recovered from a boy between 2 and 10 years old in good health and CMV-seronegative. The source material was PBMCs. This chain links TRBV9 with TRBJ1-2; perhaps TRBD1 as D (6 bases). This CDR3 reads CASRAPSGAHYTF. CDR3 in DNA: TGTGCCAGCAGGGCCCCATCAGGGGCGCACTACACCTTC.